Sequencing of this T cell receptor (beta chain) was carried out in a study of response to subunit inactivated influenza vaccine. General observations from the study: Authors suggested that a seasonal influenza vaccination recruits few new T cells each time.

A single record per CDR3 protein comes from TCRdb applying MiXCR to the RT-PCR reads. The repertoire holds over 800,000 distinct CDR3 sequences, with approximately 21% as singletons. As regards this clonotype: Its antigen is as yet unknown.

There are 15 residues in the CDR3. After removal of 2 bases from V and 2 bases from J, the junction contained 8 bases not matched to a gene. Germline-derived CDR1 and CDR2 are DFQATT and SNEGSKA (reference sequence). The V and J genes are TRBV20-1 and TRBJ2-7, with 8 bases lining up with TRBD1. The material was PBMCs from blood, obtained 4 to 6 days after vaccination. This receptor was obtained from a middle-aged man who received an inactivated influenza vaccine. For the CDR3, the DNA is TGCAGTGCTAGACGCCGGGACAGGAGTCCCTACGAGCAGTACTTC. It codes for CSARRRDRSPYEQYF.